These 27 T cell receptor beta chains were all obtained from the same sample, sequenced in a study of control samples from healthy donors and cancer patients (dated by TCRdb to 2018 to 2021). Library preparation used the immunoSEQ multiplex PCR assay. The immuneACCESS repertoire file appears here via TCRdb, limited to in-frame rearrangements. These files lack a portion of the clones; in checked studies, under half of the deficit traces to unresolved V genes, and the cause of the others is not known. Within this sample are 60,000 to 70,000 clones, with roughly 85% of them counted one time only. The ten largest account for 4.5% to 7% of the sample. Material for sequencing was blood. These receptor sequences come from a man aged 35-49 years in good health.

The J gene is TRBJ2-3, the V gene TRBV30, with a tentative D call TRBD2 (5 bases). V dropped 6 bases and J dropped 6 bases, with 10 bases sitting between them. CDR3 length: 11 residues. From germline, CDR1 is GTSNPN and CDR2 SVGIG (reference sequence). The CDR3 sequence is CACSTGDTQYF. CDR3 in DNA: TGTGCCTGTTCGACGGGGGATACGCAGTATTTT.

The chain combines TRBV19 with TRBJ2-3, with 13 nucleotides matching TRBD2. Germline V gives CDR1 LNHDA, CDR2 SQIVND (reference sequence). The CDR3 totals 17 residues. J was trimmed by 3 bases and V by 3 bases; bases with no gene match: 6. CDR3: CASSMTGLAGLTDTQYF. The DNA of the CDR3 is TGTGCCAGTAGTATGACGGGACTAGCGGGATTGACAGATACGCAGTATTTT.

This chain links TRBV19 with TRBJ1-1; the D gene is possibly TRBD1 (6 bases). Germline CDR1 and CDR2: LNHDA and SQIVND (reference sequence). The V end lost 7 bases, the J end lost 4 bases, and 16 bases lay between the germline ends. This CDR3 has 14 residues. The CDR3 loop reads CASKFLGGVTEAFF. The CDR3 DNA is TGTGCCAGTAAATTCCTGGGGGGCGTCACTGAAGCTTTCTTT.

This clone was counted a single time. The CDR3 region has the DNA TGCGCCAGCAGCGTCCTCCCGGGGTCCACTGAAGCTTTCTTT. It codes for CASSVLPGSTEAFF. The chain carries TRBV4-3 and TRBJ1-1; no clear D gene. Germline V CDR1 and CDR2: LGHNA, YSLEER. Trimming left V 5 bases short and J 4 bases short, with 14 bases between. The length of the CDR3 is 14 residues.

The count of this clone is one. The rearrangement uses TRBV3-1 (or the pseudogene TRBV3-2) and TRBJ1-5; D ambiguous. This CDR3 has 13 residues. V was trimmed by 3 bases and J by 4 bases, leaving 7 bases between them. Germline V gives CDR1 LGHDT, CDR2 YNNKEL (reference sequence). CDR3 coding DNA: TGTGCCAGCAGCCATAGGGAAAATCAGCCCCAGCATTTT. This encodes CASSHRENQPQHF.

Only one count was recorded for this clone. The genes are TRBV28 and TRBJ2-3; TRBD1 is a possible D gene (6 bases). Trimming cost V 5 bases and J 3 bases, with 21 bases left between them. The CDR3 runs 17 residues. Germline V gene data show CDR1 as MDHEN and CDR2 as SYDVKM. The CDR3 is CASSPYPPQGWTDTQYF. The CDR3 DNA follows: TGTGCCAGCAGTCCTTATCCACCCCAGGGGTGGACAGATACGCAGTATTTT. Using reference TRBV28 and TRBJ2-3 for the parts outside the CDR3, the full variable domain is DVKVTQSSRYLVKRTGEKVFLECVQDMDHENMFWYRQDPGLGLRLIYFSYDVKMKEKGDIPEGYSVSREKKERFSLILESASTNQTSMYLCASSPYPPQGWTDTQYFGPGTRLTVL.

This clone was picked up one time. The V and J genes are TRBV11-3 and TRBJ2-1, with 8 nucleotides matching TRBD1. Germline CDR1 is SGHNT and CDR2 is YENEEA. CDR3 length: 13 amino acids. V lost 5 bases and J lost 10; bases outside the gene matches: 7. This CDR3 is CASSVTGAREQFF. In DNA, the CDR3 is TGTGCCAGCAGCGTGACAGGGGCGCGGGAGCAGTTCTTC.

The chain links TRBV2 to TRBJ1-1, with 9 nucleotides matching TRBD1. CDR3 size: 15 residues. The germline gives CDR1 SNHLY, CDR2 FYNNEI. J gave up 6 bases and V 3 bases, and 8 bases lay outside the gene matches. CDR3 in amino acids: CASSEIDRGKPEAFF. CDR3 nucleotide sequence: TGTGCCAGCAGTGAGATAGACAGGGGGAAACCTGAAGCTTTCTTT.

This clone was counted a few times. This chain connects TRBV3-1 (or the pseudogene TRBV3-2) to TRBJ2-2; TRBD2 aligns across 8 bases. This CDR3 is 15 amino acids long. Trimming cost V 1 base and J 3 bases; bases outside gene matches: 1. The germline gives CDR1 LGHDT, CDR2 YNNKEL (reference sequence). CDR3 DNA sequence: TGTGCCAGCAGCCAAGTACTAGCGGACACCGGGGAGCTGTTTTTT. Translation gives CASSQVLADTGELFF.

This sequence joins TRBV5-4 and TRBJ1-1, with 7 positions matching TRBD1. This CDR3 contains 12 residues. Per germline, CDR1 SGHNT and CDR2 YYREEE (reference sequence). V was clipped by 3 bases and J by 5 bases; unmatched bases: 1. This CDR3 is CASSSGGTEAFF. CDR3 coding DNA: TGTGCCAGCAGCTCAGGGGGGACTGAAGCTTTCTTT.

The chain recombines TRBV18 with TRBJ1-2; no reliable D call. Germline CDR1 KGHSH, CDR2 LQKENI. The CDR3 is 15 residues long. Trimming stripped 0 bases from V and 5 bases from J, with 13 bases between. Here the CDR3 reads CASSPPVPGFYGYTF. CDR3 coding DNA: TGTGCCAGCTCACCACCAGTCCCGGGTTTTTATGGCTACACCTTC.

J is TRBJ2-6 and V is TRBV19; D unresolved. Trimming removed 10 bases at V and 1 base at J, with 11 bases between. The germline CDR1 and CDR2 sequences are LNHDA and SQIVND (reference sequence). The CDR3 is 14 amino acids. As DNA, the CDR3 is TGTGCCACCCTCGTGGGTTCTGGGGCCAACGTCCTGACTTTC. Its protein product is CATLVGSGANVLTF.

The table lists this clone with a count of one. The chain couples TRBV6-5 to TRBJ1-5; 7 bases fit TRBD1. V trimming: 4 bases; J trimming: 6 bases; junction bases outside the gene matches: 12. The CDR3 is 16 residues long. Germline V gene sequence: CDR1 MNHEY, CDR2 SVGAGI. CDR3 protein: CASSSPTGRTGQPQHF. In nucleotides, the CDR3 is TGTGCCAGCAGTTCCCCGACAGGGAGAACGGGTCAGCCCCAGCATTTT.

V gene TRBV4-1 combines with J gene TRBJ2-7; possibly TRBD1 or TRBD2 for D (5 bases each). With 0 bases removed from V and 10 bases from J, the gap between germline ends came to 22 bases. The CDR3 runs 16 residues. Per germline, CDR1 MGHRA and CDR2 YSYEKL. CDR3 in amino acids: CASSQEGVPRPTPQYF. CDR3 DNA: TGCGCCAGCAGCCAAGAGGGGGTCCCGCGACCAACCCCACAGTACTTC.

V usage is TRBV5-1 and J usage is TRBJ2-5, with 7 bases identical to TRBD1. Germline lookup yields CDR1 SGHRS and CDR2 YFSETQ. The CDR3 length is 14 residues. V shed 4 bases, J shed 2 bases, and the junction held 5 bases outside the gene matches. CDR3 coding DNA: TGCGCCAGCAGCCCCGGGACAGTACAAGAGACCCAGTACTTC. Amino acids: CASSPGTVQETQYF.

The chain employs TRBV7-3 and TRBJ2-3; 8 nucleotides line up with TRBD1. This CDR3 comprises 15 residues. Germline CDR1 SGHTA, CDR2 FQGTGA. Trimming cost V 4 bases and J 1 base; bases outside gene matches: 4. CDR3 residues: CASSSGQGGTDTQYF. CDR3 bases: TGTGCCAGCAGCTCCGGACAGGGAGGCACAGATACGCAGTATTTT. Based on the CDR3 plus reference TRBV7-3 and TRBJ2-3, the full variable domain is GAGVSQTPSNKVTEKGKYVELRCDPISGHTALYWYRQSLGQGPEFLIYFQGTGAADDSGLPNDRFFAVRPEGSVSTLKIQRTERGDSAVYLCASSSGQGGTDTQYFGPGTRLTVL.

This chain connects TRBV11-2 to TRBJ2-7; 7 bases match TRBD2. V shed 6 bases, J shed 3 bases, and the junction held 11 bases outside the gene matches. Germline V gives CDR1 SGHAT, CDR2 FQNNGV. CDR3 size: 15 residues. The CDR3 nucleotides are TGTGCCAGCAGACCAACCCTAGCGGCGTTCTACGAGCAGTACTTC. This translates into CASRPTLAAFYEQYF.

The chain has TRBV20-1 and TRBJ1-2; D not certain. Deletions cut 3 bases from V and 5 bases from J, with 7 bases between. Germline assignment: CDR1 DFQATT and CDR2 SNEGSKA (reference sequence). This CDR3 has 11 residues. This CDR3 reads CSARRSYGYTF. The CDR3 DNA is TGCAGTGCTAGGCGGAGTTATGGCTACACCTTC.

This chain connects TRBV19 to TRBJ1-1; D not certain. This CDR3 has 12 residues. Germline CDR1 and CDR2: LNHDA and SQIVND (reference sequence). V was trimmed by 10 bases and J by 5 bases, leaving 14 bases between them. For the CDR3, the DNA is TGTGCCACCCAAGGGAGGAGAACTGAAGCTTTCTTT. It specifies CATQGRRTEAFF.

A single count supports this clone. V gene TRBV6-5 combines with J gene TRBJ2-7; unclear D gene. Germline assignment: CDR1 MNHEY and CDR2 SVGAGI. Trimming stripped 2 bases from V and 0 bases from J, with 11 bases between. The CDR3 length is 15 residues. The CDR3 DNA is TGTGCCAGCAGTTACGGAACGTCGGGCTCCTACGAGCAGTACTTC. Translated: CASSYGTSGSYEQYF.

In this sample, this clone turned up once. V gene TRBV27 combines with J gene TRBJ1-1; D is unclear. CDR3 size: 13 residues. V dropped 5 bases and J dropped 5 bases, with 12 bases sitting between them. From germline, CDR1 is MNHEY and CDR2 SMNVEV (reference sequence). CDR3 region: CASSPGSGTEAFF. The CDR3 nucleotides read TGTGCCAGCAGTCCCGGTAGTGGGACTGAAGCTTTCTTT.

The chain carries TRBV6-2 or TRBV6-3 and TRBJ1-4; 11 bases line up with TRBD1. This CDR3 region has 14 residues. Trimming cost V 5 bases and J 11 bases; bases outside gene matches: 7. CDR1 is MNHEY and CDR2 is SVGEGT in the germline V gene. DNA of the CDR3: TGTGCCAGCAGTGGGACAGGGGGGCCTACGAAACTGTTTTTT. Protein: CASSGTGGPTKLFF.

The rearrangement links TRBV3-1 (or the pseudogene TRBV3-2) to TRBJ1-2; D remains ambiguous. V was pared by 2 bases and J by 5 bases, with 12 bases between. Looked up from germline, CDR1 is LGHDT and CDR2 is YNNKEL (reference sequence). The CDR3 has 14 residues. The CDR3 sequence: CASSQSSDAYGYTF. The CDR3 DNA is TGTGCCAGCAGCCAATCATCAGATGCATATGGCTACACCTTC.

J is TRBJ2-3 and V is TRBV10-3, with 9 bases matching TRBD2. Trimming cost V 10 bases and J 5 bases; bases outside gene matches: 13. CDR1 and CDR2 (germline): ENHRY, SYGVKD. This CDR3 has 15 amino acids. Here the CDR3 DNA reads TGTGCCAGTCAGGAAGGCGGGAGGGTGGGAGATACGCAGTATTTT. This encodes CASQEGGRVGDTQYF.

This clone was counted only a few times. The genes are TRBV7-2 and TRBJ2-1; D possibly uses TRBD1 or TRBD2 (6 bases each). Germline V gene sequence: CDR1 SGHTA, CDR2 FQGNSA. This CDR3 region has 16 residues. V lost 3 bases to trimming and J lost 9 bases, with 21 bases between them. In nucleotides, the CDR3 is TGTGCCAGCAGCTTGCATGCGAGGGGGGTTCCAGTTGAGCAGTTCTTC. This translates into CASSLHARGVPVEQFF.

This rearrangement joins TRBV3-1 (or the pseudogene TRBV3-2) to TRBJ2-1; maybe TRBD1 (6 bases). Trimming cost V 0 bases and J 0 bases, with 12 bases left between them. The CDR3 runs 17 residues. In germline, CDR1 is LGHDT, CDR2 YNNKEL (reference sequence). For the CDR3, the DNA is TGTGCCAGCAGCCAAGAGTCTACAGGGAGCTCCTACAATGAGCAGTTCTTC. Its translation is CASSQESTGSSYNEQFF.

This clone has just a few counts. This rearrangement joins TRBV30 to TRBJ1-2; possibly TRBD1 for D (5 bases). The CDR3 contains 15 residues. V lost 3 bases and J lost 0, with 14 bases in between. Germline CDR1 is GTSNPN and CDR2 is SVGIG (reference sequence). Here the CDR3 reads CAWRIGHLANYGYTF. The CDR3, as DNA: TGTGCCTGGAGAATCGGACATTTAGCTAACTATGGCTACACCTTC. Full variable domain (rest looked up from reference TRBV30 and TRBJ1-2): SQTIHQWPATLVQPVGSPLSLECTVEGTSNPNLYWYRQAAGRGLQLLFYSVGIGQISSEVPQNLSASRPQDRQFILSSKKLLLSDSGFYLCAWRIGHLANYGYTFGSGTRLTVV.